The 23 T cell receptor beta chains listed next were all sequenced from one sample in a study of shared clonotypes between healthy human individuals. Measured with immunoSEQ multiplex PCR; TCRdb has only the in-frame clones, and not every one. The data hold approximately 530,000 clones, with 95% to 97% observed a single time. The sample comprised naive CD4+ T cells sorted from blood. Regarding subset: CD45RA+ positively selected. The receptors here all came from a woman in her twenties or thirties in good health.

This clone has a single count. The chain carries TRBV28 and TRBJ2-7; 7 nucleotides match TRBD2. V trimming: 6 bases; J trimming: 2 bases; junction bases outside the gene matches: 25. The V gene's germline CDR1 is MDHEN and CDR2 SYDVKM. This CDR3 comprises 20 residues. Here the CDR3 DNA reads TGTGCCAGCAGGCCGGGGACGGCGTTGCTTGACGGGAGGTATACCTACGAGCAGTACTTC. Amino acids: CASRPGTALLDGRYTYEQYF.

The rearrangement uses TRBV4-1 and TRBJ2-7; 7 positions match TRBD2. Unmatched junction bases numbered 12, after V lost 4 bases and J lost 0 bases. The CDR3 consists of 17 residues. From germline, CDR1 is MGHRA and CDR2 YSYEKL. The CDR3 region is CASSPGTILGSSYEQYF. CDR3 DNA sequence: TGCGCCAGCAGCCCTGGGACTATCCTTGGAAGCTCCTACGAGCAGTACTTC.

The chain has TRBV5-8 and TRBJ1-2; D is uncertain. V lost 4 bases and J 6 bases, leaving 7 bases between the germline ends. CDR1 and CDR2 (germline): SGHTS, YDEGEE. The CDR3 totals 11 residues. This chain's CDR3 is CASSLRDGYTF. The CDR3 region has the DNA TGTGCCAGCAGCCTGAGGGATGGCTACACCTTC.

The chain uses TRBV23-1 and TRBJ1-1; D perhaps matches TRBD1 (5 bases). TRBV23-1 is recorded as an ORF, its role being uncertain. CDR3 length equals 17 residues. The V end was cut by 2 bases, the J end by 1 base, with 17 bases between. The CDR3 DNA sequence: TGCGCCAGCAGTCAAACCCCGCTGGGGCGAACGAACACTGAAGCTTTCTTT. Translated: CASSQTPLGRTNTEAFF.

The CDR3 reads CASPESGTSGSGETQYF. The CDR3 region has the DNA TGTGCCAGTCCAGAATCGGGGACTAGCGGGAGCGGCGAGACCCAGTACTTC. This chain joins TRBV27 and TRBJ2-5; 14 bases line up with TRBD2. The CDR3 totals 17 residues. V gave up 9 bases and J gave up 5 bases; unmatched junction bases: 14. CDR1 is MNHEY, CDR2 SMNVEV, per germline (reference sequence).

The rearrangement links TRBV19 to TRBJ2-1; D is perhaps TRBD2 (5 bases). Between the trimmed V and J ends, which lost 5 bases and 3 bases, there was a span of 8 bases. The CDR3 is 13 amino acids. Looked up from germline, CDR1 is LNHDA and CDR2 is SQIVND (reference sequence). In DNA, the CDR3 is TGTGCCAGTAGTCCCACTAGCTACAATGAGCAGTTCTTC. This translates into CASSPTSYNEQFF.

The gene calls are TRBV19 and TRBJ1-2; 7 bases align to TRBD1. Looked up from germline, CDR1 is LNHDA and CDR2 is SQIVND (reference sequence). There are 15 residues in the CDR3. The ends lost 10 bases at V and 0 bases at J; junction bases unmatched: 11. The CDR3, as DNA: TGTGCCAACCGGAGGGCAGGGGGAACTAACTATGGCTACACCTTC. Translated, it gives CANRRAGGTNYGYTF.

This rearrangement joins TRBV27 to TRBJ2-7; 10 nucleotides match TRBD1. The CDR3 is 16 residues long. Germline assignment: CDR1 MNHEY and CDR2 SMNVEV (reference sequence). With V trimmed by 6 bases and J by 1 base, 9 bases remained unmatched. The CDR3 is CASRHKGQGPSYEQYF. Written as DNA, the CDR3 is TGTGCCAGCAGACACAAGGGACAGGGGCCATCCTACGAGCAGTACTTC.

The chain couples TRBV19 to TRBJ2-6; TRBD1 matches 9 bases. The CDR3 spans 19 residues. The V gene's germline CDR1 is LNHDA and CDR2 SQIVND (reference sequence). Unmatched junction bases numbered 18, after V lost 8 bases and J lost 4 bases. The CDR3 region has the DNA TGTGCCAGTGGCCTTGGACAGGGGCGACGTTCTTCCGGGGCCAACGTCCTGACTTTC. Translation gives CASGLGQGRRSSGANVLTF.

CDR3 nucleotide sequence: TGTGCCAGCAGTAAGGACTCCAGCTACGAGCAGTACTTC. Its translation: CASSKDSSYEQYF. This chain connects TRBV6-5 to TRBJ2-7; tentative D call: TRBD2 (5 bases). V was clipped by 5 bases and J by 3 bases, with 11 bases between them. CDR1 and CDR2 (germline): MNHEY, SVGAGI. The CDR3 is 13 residues long.

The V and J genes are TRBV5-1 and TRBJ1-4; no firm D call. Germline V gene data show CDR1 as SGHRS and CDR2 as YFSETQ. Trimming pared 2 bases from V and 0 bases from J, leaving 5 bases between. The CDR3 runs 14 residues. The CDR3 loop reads CASSFGTTNEKLFF. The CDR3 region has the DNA TGCGCCAGCAGCTTCGGGACAACTAATGAAAAACTGTTTTTT. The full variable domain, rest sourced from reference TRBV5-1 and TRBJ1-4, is KAGVTQTPRYLIKTRGQQVTLSCSPISGHRSVSWYQQTPGQGLQFLFEYFSETQRNKGNFPGRFSGRQFSNSRSEMNVSTLELGDSALYLCASSFGTTNEKLFFGSGTQLSVL.

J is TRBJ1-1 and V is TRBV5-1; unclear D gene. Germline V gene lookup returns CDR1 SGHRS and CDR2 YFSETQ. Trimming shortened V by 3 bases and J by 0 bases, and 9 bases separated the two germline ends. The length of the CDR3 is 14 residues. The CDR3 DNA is TGCGCCAGCAGCTACGAAGCCCTGAACACTGAAGCTTTCTTT. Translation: CASSYEALNTEAFF.

The CDR3 DNA sequence: TGCGCCAGCAGAATAACGGGAGCCAACCCATTCCAAGAGACCCAGTACTTC. Translation: CASRITGANPFQETQYF. The chain carries TRBV5-1 and TRBJ2-5, with D possibly matching TRBD2 (6 bases). V was pared by 5 bases and J by 1 base, with 21 bases between. In germline, CDR1 is SGHRS, CDR2 YFSETQ. CDR3 length equals 17 residues.

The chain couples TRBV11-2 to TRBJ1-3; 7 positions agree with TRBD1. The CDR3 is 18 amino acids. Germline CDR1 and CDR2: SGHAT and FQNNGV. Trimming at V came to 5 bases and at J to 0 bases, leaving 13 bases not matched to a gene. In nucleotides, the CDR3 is TGTGCCAGCAGCAGGGACCGACAGGGCCTAAGCTCTGGAAACACCATATATTTT. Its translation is CASSRDRQGLSSGNTIYF. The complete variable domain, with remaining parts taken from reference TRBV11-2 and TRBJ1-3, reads EAGVAQSPRYKIIEKRQSVAFWCNPISGHATLYWYQQILGQGPKLLIQFQNNGVVDDSQLPKDRFSAERLKGVDSTLKIQPAKLEDSAVYLCASSRDRQGLSSGNTIYFGEGSWLTVV.

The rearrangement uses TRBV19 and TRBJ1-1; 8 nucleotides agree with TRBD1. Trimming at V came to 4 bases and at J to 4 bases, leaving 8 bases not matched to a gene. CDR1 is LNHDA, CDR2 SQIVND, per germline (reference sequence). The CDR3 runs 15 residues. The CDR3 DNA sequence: TGTGCCAGTAGTAAGGGGCAGGGGGCTAGCACTGAAGCTTTCTTT. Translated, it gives CASSKGQGASTEAFF.

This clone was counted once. The CDR3 protein is CASSSTGTAYEQYF. The CDR3 nucleotides are TGTGCCAGCAGTTCTACCGGGACAGCCTACGAGCAGTACTTC. The genes are TRBV2 and TRBJ2-7, with TRBD1 identical over 7 bases. Losses at the gene ends were 5 bases for V and 2 bases for J; bases not matched to a gene: 6. The CDR3 spans 14 residues. CDR1 and CDR2 from the germline V gene are SNHLY and FYNNEI. Drawing the rest from reference TRBV2 and TRBJ2-7, the complete variable domain is EPEVTQTPSHQVTQMGQEVILRCVPISNHLYFYWYRQILGQKVEFLVSFYNNEISEKSEIFDDQFSVERPDGSNFTLKIRSTKLEDSAMYFCASSSTGTAYEQYFGPGTRLTVT.

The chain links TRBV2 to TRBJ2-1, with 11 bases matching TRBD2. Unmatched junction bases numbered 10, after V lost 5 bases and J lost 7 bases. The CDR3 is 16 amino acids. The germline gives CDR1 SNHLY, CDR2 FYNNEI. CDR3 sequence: CASSPPGTSGQNEQFF. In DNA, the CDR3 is TGTGCCAGCAGTCCCCCCGGGACTAGCGGACAAAATGAGCAGTTCTTC.

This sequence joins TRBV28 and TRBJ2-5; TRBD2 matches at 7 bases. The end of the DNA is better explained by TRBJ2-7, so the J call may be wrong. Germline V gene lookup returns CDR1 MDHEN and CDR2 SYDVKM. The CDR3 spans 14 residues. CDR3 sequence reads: CASSSGGSAYEQYF. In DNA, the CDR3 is TGTGCCAGCAGTTCTGGCGGGAGCGCGTACGAGCAGTACTTC.

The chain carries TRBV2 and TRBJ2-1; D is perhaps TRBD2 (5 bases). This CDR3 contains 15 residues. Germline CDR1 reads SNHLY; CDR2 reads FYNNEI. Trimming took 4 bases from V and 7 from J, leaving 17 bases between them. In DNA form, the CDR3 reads TGTGCCAGCAGTGGGACTTTTCCTGTAATTAATGAGCAGTTCTTC. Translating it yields CASSGTFPVINEQFF.

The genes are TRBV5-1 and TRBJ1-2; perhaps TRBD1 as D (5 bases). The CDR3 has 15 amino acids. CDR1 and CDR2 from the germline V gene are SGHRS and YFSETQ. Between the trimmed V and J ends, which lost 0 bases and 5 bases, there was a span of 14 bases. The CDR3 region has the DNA TGCGCCAGCAGCTTGGGGATTGGGACCGATTATGGCTACACCTTC. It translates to CASSLGIGTDYGYTF.

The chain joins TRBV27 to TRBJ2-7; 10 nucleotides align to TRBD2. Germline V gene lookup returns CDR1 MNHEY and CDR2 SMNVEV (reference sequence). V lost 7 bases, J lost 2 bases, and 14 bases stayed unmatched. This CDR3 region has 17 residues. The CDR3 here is CASNSWTRLAGAYEQYF. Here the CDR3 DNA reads TGTGCCAGCAATTCTTGGACTCGGCTAGCGGGAGCCTACGAGCAGTACTTC.

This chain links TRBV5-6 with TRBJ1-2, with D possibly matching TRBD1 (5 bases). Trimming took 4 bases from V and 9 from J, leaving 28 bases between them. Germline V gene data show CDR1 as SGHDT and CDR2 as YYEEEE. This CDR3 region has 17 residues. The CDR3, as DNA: TGTGCCAGCAGCACTGGTAGGAGGGCTAACTGGGGACTCAGCTACACCTTC. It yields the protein CASSTGRRANWGLSYTF.

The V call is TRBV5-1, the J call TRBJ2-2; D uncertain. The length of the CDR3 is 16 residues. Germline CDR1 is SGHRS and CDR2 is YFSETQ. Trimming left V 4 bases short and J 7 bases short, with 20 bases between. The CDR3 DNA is TGCGCCAGCAGCCCCCGGGCAGCCGAAAGGGTCGGGGAGCTGTTTTTT. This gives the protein CASSPRAAERVGELFF.